This T cell receptor (beta chain) appears in the sequencing data of a study of blood T cell repertoires in COVID-19. As for the study in general: T cells, B-cell-depleted T cells, or PBMCs provided the cDNA or gDNA that served as material.

The CDR3 runs 19 residues. After removal of 5 bases from V and 0 bases from J, the junction contained 11 bases not matched to a gene. Germline CDR1 LNHNV, CDR2 YYDKDF (reference sequence). The protocol was immunoSEQ multiplex PCR, while the TCRdb copy is restricted to in-frame clones and leaves out a portion. Of about 210,000 clones in the sample, more than 80% were seen once. The sequenced sample was PBMCs or T cells enriched from blood (not recorded which). This clonotype originated in a man in his forties or fifties who had recovered from COVID-19. The V call is TRBV15, the J call TRBJ2-5, with 14 bases aligning to TRBD2. CDR3 DNA sequence: TGTGCCACCAGCGTACCGGGGACTAGCGGGGGAAGGTACCAAGAGACCCAGTACTTC. Protein: CATSVPGTSGGRYQETQYF.